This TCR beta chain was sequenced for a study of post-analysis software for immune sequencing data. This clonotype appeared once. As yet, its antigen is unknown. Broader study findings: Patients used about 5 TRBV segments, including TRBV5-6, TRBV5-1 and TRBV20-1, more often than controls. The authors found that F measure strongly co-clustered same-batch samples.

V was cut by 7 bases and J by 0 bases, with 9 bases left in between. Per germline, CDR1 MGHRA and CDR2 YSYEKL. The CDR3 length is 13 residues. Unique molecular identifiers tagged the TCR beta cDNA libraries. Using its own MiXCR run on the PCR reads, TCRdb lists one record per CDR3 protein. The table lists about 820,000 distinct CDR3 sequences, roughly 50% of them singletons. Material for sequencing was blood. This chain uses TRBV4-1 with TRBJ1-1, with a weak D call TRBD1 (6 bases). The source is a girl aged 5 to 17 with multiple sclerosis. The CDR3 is CASTPGVNTEAFF. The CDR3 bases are TGCGCCAGCACCCCAGGGGTGAACACTGAAGCTTTCTTT.